This entry is about one TCR beta chain. This clonotype was seen many times. Its recognized antigen is unknown. No base quality information exists; no much larger clone differs at one position. Blood bank volunteers in Maryland, USA served as the healthy controls. For the sorted-subset TCR libraries, the starting material was around 1 million sorted CD4+ or CD8+ T cells. Peripheral blood underwent Ficoll-Hypaque density gradient centrifugation to isolate PBMCs, which were then cryopreserved in liquid nitrogen. Paired sorted CD4+ and CD8+ subsets came from healthy controls, HAM/TSP patients and MS patients. These data come from a study of neurological immune-mediated disorders (dated by TCRdb to between 2018 and 2021). Study-wide context: The study compared peripheral blood TCR-beta repertoires of HTLV-I-associated myelopathy (HAM/TSP) patients, multiple sclerosis patients and healthy controls using UMI-based sequencing. The approximately 100 TCR-beta libraries included longitudinal samples, technical triplicates and paired sorted CD4+ and CD8+ T-cell subsets alongside PBMC samples. Of the approximately 66 subjects in the cohort, approximately 15 were HAM/TSP patients, around 34 were multiple sclerosis patients, and some 20 were healthy controls.

Paper-wide results and their limitations: TCR clonal expansion was highest in HAM/TSP patients and lowest in MS patients, with MS patients falling below even healthy controls. Expanded clones from different subjects shared no identical CDR3 amino acid sequences, which suggests that TCR-beta repertoires were private in all groups.

cDNA synthesis used template-switch 5'RACE with a primer carrying a 10-nucleotide random unique molecular identifier tagging each TCR transcript. Over 160 million TCR-beta sequences, covering 15-18 subjects, were produced in each sequencing run. Total RNA was extracted with the RNeasy kit. TCR-beta VDJ regions were amplified with primers for the TCR constant region and the 5'RACE anchor, using the KAPA Real-time Library Amplification kit. Sample indexes and Illumina adaptors were added in a first PCR, and a second PCR then increased library yield. After purification with Ampure beads, the TCR product of roughly 650 bp was size-selected on a 2% E-gel SizeSelection system. Before pooling, library quality was checked on a Bioanalyzer, concentration was measured with Qubit, and libraries were quantified with the Kapa Library Quantification kit. An Illumina HiSeq 2500 sequenced the libraries paired-end 2 x 150 bp. To increase sequence diversity, about 25-31% phiX was spiked into each library pool. From the authors' description of their analysis: The UMI-based MiGEC pipeline processed quality-filtered reads and removed over 90% of raw TCR sequences during error correction. IMGT germline references were used for alignment of VDJ genes, and clonotypes were defined by a unique CDR3 amino acid sequence together with V-J genes. VDJtools evaluated clonal expansion, Shannon diversity and CDR3 relatedness (CalcPairwiseDistances, ClusterSamples); CLCbio workbench built phylogenetic trees. Clones with at least 8 unique UMIs were defined as expanded, with this threshold being based on coefficient-of-variation modelling across technical triplicates. TCRdb ran its own pipeline on the public reads, namely fastp trimming at Q25 and MiXCR clone calling, and kept in-frame beta chains. Rows with one shared CDR3 protein collapse into an entry with the most common genes and DNA. The authors' filters were not applied to this entry. This sample gives approximately 40,000 distinct CDR3 sequences in total; 4% to 5.5% of them show up just once. The top ten hold about 10% of the sample.

The receptor was isolated from a man in his late teens or twenties in good health. The sample consisted of CD4+ T cells from blood.

The CDR3 protein: CASSINPGQGAHGYTF. The DNA is as follows: TGCGCCAGCAGCATCAACCCGGGACAGGGGGCGCATGGCTACACCTTC. Recombination joined TRBV5-1 with TRBJ1-2, with 12 bases matching TRBD1. Reading the germline V gene gives CDR1 SGHRS and CDR2 YFSETQ. The germline V end is reduced by 4 bases and the J end by 6 bases; junction bases left unmatched: 10. Including cysteine and phenylalanine, the CDR3 has 16 amino acids. Solely the CDR3 DNA is kept, with 48 bases framed from the first base.